Below, one TCR beta chain is given with its context. Which antigen it targets is not known. No qualities accompany the bases; no much larger clone lies one base away. Library generation was performed with the immunoSEQ multiplex PCR assay. The multiplex PCR relied on a mix of 60 forward primers for TCR Vbeta segments and 13 reverse primers for TCR Jbeta segments. The CDR3 region of rearranged TCR beta genes was amplified from genomic DNA by a multiplex PCR assay. The Illumina HiSeq System was used to sequence the amplified TCR beta libraries as 87-base-pair reads. As for the authors' bioinformatics: A later analysis tallied around 80 million unique TCR beta chains across the approximately 670 repertoires, and some 12 million of those chains were shared by two or more donors. To remove PCR and sequencing errors, raw reads were error-corrected and collapsed into unique sequences using a nearest-neighbor algorithm that merged closely related sequences. CDR3 sequences were aligned to IMGT reference sequences to assign V, D and J gene segments. Each retained sequence needed at least a six-nucleotide match to both a V gene segment and a J gene segment. A rearrangement was called productive if the CDR3 had no stop codons and remained in frame with V and J, and every other rearrangement was called non-productive. CDR3 was defined by IMGT convention, running from the second conserved V-encoded cysteine to the conserved J-encoded phenylalanine. In an earlier analysis of more than 550 of the donors, sequences lacking an unambiguous match to a single V gene segment were excluded. An earlier analysis of 500 to 600 of the donors classified V segments as functional when productive rearrangements were above 56.7% and as segregating when the standard deviation between donors was above 5%. A statistical classification framework was built for diagnosing cytomegalovirus status from the catalog of TCR beta chain sequences. In a later analysis, TCR nucleotide sequences were compared against IMGT/GENE-DB human TR gene sequences so that V and J genes could be assigned. The TCRdist pipeline was used in a later analysis to assign CDR3 sequences and most-parsimonious VDJ recombination scenarios. In a later analysis, every TCR beta chain was defined by the combination of its CDR3 amino acid sequence and its V-gene family, and reads without a unique V-gene family were dropped. As a way to deal with suspected cross-contamination and a sequencing artifact, a later analysis dropped over 550 nucleotide sequences that were highly shared and had low generation probability. In a later analysis, a clonal expansion index was calculated for each public chain from normalized within-repertoire ranks of inferred template counts. In a later analysis, generation probabilities were computed using a VDJ recombination model fitted to out-of-frame rearrangements, and the results were checked against IGoR. In a later analysis, TCR-TCR, TCR-HLA and TCR-CMV co-occurrence was scored with hypergeometric tests, and a repertoire-size bias correction was applied to TCR pairs. To estimate false discovery rates, a later analysis permuted the HLA or CMV assignments 20 times. In a later analysis, co-occurring TCRs were grouped using DBSCAN, with TCRdist sequence similarity added in when clustering inside HLA-allele-positive subsets. Repertoires with fewer than 30,000 or more than 120,000 public chains were left out of co-occurrence clustering, as were five repertoires with anomalous nucleotide sharing. TCRdb took this table from immuneACCESS and kept in-frame rearrangements with V and J called. Such tables lack part of the clones; where checked against another copy, unresolved V genes explain under half of the gap, and the rest is unexplained. V and J calls and clone size are copied from that table; D and trimming were computed from the DNA. The sample yields some 150,000 clones; 65% to 80% were counted once. Of the sample, roughly 4% falls within the top ten clones.

Inclusive of the bounding cysteine and phenylalanine, the CDR3 is 12 residues long. The sequence is cut down to CDR3 DNA, 36 bases in frame from base 1. Sequences ENHRY (CDR1) and SYGVKD (CDR2) are obtained from the germline V gene. Germline trimming: 6 bases from V, 3 bases from J; junction bases outside gene matches: 1. The cohort was made up of 500 to 850 healthy bone marrow donors. All cohort members were sampled while nominally healthy, although unrecorded immune exposures were likely present. The donor tested CMV seronegative, placing the donor among the 350 or so seronegative members of the cohort. A peripheral blood sample was collected from each donor, and TCR beta sequencing was performed on peripheral blood mononuclear cells. The Qiagen DNeasy Blood Extraction Kit was used to extract genomic DNA from the blood cell samples. The sample originates from a study of cytomegalovirus exposure and HLA in healthy donors (dated by TCRdb to about 2017). Describing the broader study: In an earlier analysis of under 600 of the donors, 276 Gb of sequence data and 95 million to 130 million unique TCR beta sequences from about 179 million T cells were reported. About 330 gigabases of sequencing data and 70 million to 100 million unique TCR sequences made up an early release that covered approximately 650 HLA-typed donors. Among the roughly 390 genotyped donors, approximately 76% belonged to the genetic ancestry cluster associated with self-reported Caucasian donors. The study aimed to test whether signatures of past pathogen exposure could be identified by cataloging public T cell receptors. Using immunosequencing, the study profiled T cell repertoires from 500 to 800 subjects and related those repertoires to cytomegalovirus serostatus. Along with the approximately 620-subject first cohort, a separate validation cohort of roughly 110 different subjects was used. High-throughput TCR immunosequencing, statistical association of individual TCRs with disease status, and machine learning were combined to predict cytomegalovirus infection status. A later analysis re-analyzed previously published TCR beta repertoires from approximately 700 donors and added high-resolution HLA genotyping to study TCR occurrence patterns. Rather than drawing on any new phenotypic data, the later analysis identified candidate immune exposures from TCR beta sequences and the way those sequences occurred across donors. An earlier analysis of around 640 of the donors used high-throughput TCR beta sequencing to judge whether each TCR beta V gene segment behaved as functional or pseudogenic. Alongside the repertoire data, information on donor age, sex, ethnicity and CMV serostatus was compiled. A later genetic analysis used genome-wide SNP genotypes for about 60% of the roughly 670 donors, treating that subset as a discovery cohort. Every repertoire in the discovery cohort had been generated on one and the same sequencing platform. Both class I and class II loci were covered by HLA typing, at four-digit resolution. Typing coverage varied by locus: roughly 629-640 donors for A, B, C, DRB1 and DQB1; approximately 500 for DQA1; some 610 for DPA1; roughly 470 for DPB1. Because of strong linkage in the cohort, roughly five DR-DQ haplotypes were treated as single units for association and clustering. Among about 400 genotyped donors of the cohort, an average of around 240,000 unique TCR beta nucleotide sequences was sequenced per donor, of which 15% to 20% were non-productive.

Results and caveats for the whole study, not just this receptor: A few of the identified cytomegalovirus-associated TCR beta chains were confirmed in vitro to be specific for cytomegalovirus antigens. At a false discovery rate of 0.05, a later analysis linked 15,000 to 20,000 TCR beta sequences to specific HLA alleles. Immune exposure information for the cohort was limited to CMV serostatus. A cluster of highly shared sequence variants was judged likely to represent a technical artifact of the sequencing pipeline. Because some donors lacked HLA typing at each locus, the association tests relied only on the typed subset. Because the 87-base-pair reads could not distinguish some IMGT-functional V segments, including TRBV6-2 and TRBV6-3, those segments were excluded. Cytomegalovirus status was reported to be diagnosed by the classifier with high specificity and sensitivity in both the original and validation cohorts. An association between a missense DCLRE1C variant and V-gene and J-gene trimming of TCR beta chains was found in a later genetic analysis and replicated in an independent cohort. A further reported finding was that TCR beta sequences accurately predicted the HLA-A and HLA-B alleles for most subjects in the first cohort. Several of the top co-occurrence clusters appeared to be linked to parvovirus B19, influenza, CMV and Epstein-Barr virus, according to a later analysis. A later analysis found that TCR association rates varied across HLA loci, with DRB1 alleles showing the most associated TCRs and HLA-C alleles the fewest. Across donors, most TCR sequences were observed very rarely, whereas some public TCRs were present in many individuals. Linkage disequilibrium might explain the correlated functional status among segregating V segments, but an unknown experimental factor could not be excluded. In this cohort, only TCR beta chains were sequenced, and detectable features were limited by the absence of alpha or paired-chain data. Presence/absence analyses assumed roughly uniform sequencing depth across donors, an assumption that may not hold. In the study, some 180 TCR beta chains were listed as associated with cytomegalovirus. The earlier analysis of approximately 560 of the donors excluded some 16 rarely observed V segments, including chromosome 9 orphons, because counts were too low. An earlier analysis of around 600 of the donors showed that most TCR beta V segments appeared in productive rearrangements either about 87% or about 30% of the time, which broadly matched IMGT annotations. A later genetic analysis reported fewer N-insertions in productive TCRs among donors in an Asian-associated ancestry cluster than the roughly 620-donor mean. Compared with equally common non-associated chains, HLA-associated TCR beta chains in a later analysis were more clonally expanded and had lower generation probabilities. A later analysis found that most CMV-associated TCR beta chains appeared HLA-restricted, with HLA associations seemingly driven largely by CMV exposure. Assigning TCR associations to individual alleles was difficult when HLA alleles, especially DR and DQ, strongly co-occurred. The authors suggested that the approach could potentially be extended to other disease states and immunological phenotypes.

The material sequenced was PBMCs. The sequence links TRBV10-3 to TRBJ1-1; 7 bases in between match TRBD1. The TCR sequence derives from a woman in her thirties or forties in good health and CMV-seronegative. The DNA sequence is as follows: TGTGCCATCAGCACAGGGGACACTGAAGCTTTCTTT. Translated, it gives CAISTGDTEAFF.